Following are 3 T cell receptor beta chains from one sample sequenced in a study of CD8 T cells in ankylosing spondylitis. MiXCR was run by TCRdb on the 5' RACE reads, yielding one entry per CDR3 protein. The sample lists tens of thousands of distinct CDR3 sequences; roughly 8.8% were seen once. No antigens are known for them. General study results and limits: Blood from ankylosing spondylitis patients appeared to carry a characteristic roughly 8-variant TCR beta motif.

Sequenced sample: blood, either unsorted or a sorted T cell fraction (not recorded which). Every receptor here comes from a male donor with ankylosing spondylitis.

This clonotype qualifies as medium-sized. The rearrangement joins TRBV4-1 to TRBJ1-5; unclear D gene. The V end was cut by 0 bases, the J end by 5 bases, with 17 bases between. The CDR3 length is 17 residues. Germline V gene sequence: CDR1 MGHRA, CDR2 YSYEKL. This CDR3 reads CASSQDPGSRMHQPQHF. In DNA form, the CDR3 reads TGCGCCAGCAGCCAAGACCCGGGGTCGAGGATGCATCAGCCCCAGCATTTT.

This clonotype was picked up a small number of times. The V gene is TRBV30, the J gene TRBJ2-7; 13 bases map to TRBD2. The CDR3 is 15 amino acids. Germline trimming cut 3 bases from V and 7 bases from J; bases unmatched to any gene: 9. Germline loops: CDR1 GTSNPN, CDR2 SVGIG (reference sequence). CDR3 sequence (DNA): TGTGCCTGGAGGGGAGGGACTAGCGGGAATCGGGAGCAGTACTTC. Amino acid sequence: CAWRGGTSGNREQYF.

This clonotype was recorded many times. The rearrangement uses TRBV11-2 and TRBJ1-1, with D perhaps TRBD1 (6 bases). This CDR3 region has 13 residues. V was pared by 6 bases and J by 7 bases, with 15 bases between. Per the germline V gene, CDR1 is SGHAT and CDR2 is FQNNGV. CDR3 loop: CASRLTGGVEAFF. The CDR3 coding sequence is TGTGCCAGCAGATTGACAGGAGGGGTTGAAGCTTTCTTT.